This T cell receptor (beta chain) was recorded in a study of T cells in Graves' hyperthyroidism and ophthalmopathy. The CDR3 loop spans 15 amino acids. CDR1 SEHNR and CDR2 FQNEAQ come from the germline V gene (reference sequence). Trimming took 5 bases from V and 9 from J; bases not matched to a gene: 11. Amplification of TCR beta CDR3 regions was performed using RNA transcripts as template. HTBI primers were employed in a first-round RT-PCR of the TCR CDR3. TCRdb re-called the multiplex PCR reads with MiXCR, one entry per CDR3 protein. The repertoire consists of about 600,000 distinct CDR3 sequences, with approximately 15% occurring once and the leading ten covering around 13%.

J is TRBJ2-1 and V is TRBV7-9; 9 bases align to TRBD2. The receptor was derived from a woman in her fifties or sixties with Graves' ophthalmopathy. Sequences were obtained from blood. Written as DNA, the CDR3 is TGTGCCAGCAGCCAGACTAGCGGTGAAGTTGGTGAGCAGTTCTTC. Its protein is CASSQTSGEVGEQFF.